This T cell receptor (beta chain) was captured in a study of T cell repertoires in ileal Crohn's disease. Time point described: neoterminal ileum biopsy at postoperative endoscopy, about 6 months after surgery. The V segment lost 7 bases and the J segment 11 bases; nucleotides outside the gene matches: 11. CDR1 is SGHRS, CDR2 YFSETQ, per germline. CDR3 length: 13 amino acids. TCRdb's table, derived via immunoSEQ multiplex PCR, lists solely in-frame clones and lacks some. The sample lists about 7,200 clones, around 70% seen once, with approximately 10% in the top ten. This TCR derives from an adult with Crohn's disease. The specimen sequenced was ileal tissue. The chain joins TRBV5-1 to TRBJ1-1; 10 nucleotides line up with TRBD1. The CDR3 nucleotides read TGCGCCAGCTCCTCCGGGACAGGGGAGGTGGCTTTCTTT. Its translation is CASSSGTGEVAFF.